Below, 14 T cell receptor beta chains from the same sample are listed, as sequenced in a study of cytomegalovirus exposure and HLA in healthy donors. Both 60 Vbeta primers and 13 Jbeta primers went into the PCR. This table comes from immunoSEQ multiplex PCR, and its TCRdb copy is limited to in-frame clones, with some not included. In the table there are roughly 18,000 clones, about 74% of which are singletons. The material sequenced was PBMCs. All receptors come from a man younger than 35 in good health and CMV-seronegative.

This clone has a single count. This chain links TRBV9 with TRBJ1-6; maybe TRBD1 (6 bases). V lost 4 bases and J lost 10, with 15 bases in between. The CDR3 covers 14 residues. Germline CDR1 SGDLS, CDR2 YYNGEE. DNA for the CDR3: TGTGCCAGCAGCTCACCTGGGGGGGGCTCACCCCTCCACTTT. It encodes CASSSPGGGSPLHF.

A note on this clone: The identical CDR3 is also encoded by other nucleotide sequences in the sample. The chain combines TRBV30 with TRBJ2-7; no firm D call. Trimming took 3 bases from V and 3 from J, leaving 6 bases between them. The CDR3 loop spans 11 amino acids. Germline V gives CDR1 GTSNPN, CDR2 SVGIG (reference sequence). CDR3 bases: TGTGCCTGGAGCTCCGGCTACGAGCAGTACTTC. Its translation is CAWSSGYEQYF.

The gene calls are TRBV29-1 and TRBJ2-7; 9 bases are a match to TRBD1. V was clipped by 8 bases and J by 6 bases; unmatched bases: 11. The CDR3 spans 13 residues. Germline V lookup: CDR1 SQVTM, CDR2 ANQGSEA. The CDR3 DNA is TGCAGCTACTCCGGGACAGGGATAGCCGAGCAGTACTTC. Translation: CSYSGTGIAEQYF.

In its sample, this clone was seen a few times. This chain links TRBV30 with TRBJ1-1, with a possible D match to TRBD1 (6 bases). Germline CDR1 and CDR2: GTSNPN and SVGIG (reference sequence). Trimming took off 0 bases at V and 4 bases at J, with 12 bases between the two ends. This CDR3 comprises 14 residues. The DNA of the CDR3 is TGTGCCTGGAGTGTACAGAGCAGGGGCACTGAAGCTTTCTTT. Its protein is CAWSVQSRGTEAFF.

V is TRBV6-5 and J is TRBJ2-5; TRBD2 aligns across 13 bases. Trimming removed 5 bases from V and 4 bases from J; junction bases left unmatched: 1. Germline V gives CDR1 MNHEY, CDR2 SVGAGI. This CDR3 spans 14 amino acids. The CDR3 bases are TGTGCCAGCAGTGGACTAGCGGGAGTAGAGACCCAGTACTTC. It encodes CASSGLAGVETQYF.

The chain employs TRBV6-4 and TRBJ2-5, with 9 positions matching TRBD2. The CDR3 is 13 amino acids. Losses at the gene ends were 10 bases for V and 3 bases for J; bases not matched to a gene: 6. Germline V gene data show CDR1 as MRHNA and CDR2 as SNTAGT. CDR3: CATSRTSEETQYF. CDR3 sequence (DNA): TGTGCCACCAGCAGGACTAGCGAAGAGACCCAGTACTTC.

This chain uses TRBV4-2 with TRBJ2-1; D remains unclear. The length of the CDR3 is 12 residues. Per germline, CDR1 LGHNA and CDR2 YNFKEQ. The V end lost 1 base, the J end lost 9 bases, and 7 bases lay between the germline ends. As DNA, the CDR3 is TGTGCCAGCAGCCAAGGGGCTGGTGAGCAGTTCTTC. Translated: CASSQGAGEQFF.

V is TRBV29-1 and J is TRBJ1-1, with 7 bases aligning to TRBD1. This CDR3 contains 12 residues. Germline V gene sequence: CDR1 SQVTM, CDR2 ANQGSEA. The V and J ends lost 8 bases and 5 bases, in that order; junction bases with no gene match: 8. The CDR3, as DNA: TGCAGCTTTTACAGGGGAGGTACTGAAGCTTTCTTT. It specifies CSFYRGGTEAFF. Full variable domain (missing parts from reference TRBV29-1 and TRBJ1-1): SAVISQKPSRDICQRGTSLTIQCQVDSQVTMMFWYRQQPGQSLTLIATANQGSEATYESGFVIDKFPISRPNLTFSTLTVSNMSPEDSSIYLCSFYRGGTEAFFGQGTRLTVV.

V and J are TRBV30 and TRBJ1-3; D might be TRBD1 (6 bases). Germline CDR1 is GTSNPN and CDR2 is SVGIG (reference sequence). This CDR3 is 12 amino acids long. With 5 bases removed from V and 4 bases from J, the gap between germline ends came to 9 bases. The CDR3 DNA reads as TGTGCCTGGCTACAGGGAGGAAACACCATATATTTT. As protein: CAWLQGGNTIYF.

This clone was recorded once. The V call is TRBV4-1, the J call TRBJ2-7; D might be TRBD2 (5 bases). The CDR3 spans 13 residues. CDR1 is MGHRA, CDR2 YSYEKL, per germline. V lost 3 bases and J lost 1, with 7 bases in between. CDR3 bases: TGCGCCAGCAGCCATCCGGGATCCTACGAGCAGTACTTC. It codes for CASSHPGSYEQYF.

The rearrangement links TRBV25-1 to TRBJ2-5; 9 nucleotides agree with TRBD1. Unmatched junction bases numbered 8, after V lost 8 bases and J lost 4 bases. The CDR3 consists of 14 residues. CDR1 and CDR2 from the germline V gene are MGHDK and SYGVNS. The CDR3 DNA sequence: TGTGCCAGCCAAGGGACAGGGCGGGGAGAGACCCAGTACTTC. This codes for CASQGTGRGETQYF.

The gene calls are TRBV6-1 and TRBJ1-1; 8 bases are a match to TRBD1. Germline CDR1 MNHNS, CDR2 SASEGT. CDR3 size: 14 residues. V lost 6 bases and J lost 4; bases outside the gene matches: 7. CDR3: CASRRTGPSTEAFF. For the CDR3, the DNA is TGTGCCAGCAGGCGGACAGGGCCTTCCACTGAAGCTTTCTTT.

This rearrangement joins TRBV6-5 to TRBJ1-1; no firm D call. Trimming left V 0 bases short and J 1 base short, with 3 bases between. From germline, CDR1 is MNHEY and CDR2 SVGAGI. The CDR3 runs to 13 residues. DNA for the CDR3: TGTGCCAGCAGTTACTCGAGGAACACTGAAGCTTTCTTT. It specifies CASSYSRNTEAFF.

The chain is built from TRBV6-4 and TRBJ1-5; TRBD1 might be the D (5 bases). V shed 9 bases and J shed 8 bases, with 17 bases lying between them. Germline lookup yields CDR1 MRHNA and CDR2 SNTAGT. This CDR3 is built from 13 residues. The CDR3, as DNA: TGTGCCAGTTCGGGCCTTAAAGGGGAGCCCCAGCATTTT. This translates into CASSGLKGEPQHF.